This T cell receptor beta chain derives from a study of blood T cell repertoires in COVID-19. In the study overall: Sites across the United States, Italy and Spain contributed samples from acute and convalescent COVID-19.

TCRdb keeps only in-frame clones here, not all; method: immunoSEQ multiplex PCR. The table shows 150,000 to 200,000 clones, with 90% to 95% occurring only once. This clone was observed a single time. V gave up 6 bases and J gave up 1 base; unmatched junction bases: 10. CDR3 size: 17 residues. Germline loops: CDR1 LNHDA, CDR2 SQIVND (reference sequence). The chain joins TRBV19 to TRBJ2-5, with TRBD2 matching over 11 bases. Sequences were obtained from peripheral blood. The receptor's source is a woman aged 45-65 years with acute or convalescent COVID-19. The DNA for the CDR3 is TGTGCCAGTAGCTCCTGGGGACTAGCGGTATCCCAAGAGACCCAGTACTTC. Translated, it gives CASSSWGLAVSQETQYF.